The 8 T cell receptor beta chains listed next were all sequenced from one sample in a study of human T cells and chemical hapten exposure. MiXCR, applied by TCRdb to the RACE reads, yields one record per CDR3 protein. The sample shows about 13,000 distinct CDR3 sequences, 16% of them seen only once. Specified time point: patch test 1, 2 weeks after DPC sensitization. As to treatment: therapeutic diphenylcyclopropenone sensitization with weekly scalp DPC. The sequenced sample was whole blood, obtained in connection with sensitization to the hapten diphenylcyclopropenone (DPC). The origin of the receptors is a woman in her twenties or thirties with alopecia areata. Some clones in this sample may be carry-over from other donors' samples.

V usage is TRBV9 and J usage is TRBJ2-1; TRBD2 might be the D (6 bases). The CDR3 sequence is 16 residues long. V shed 0 bases and J shed 2 bases, with 12 bases lying between them. CDR1 and CDR2 (germline): SGDLS, YYNGEE. The CDR3 bases are TGTGCCAGCAGCGTAGCTGGGACGGGAGCCTACAATGAGCAGTTCTTC. This codes for CASSVAGTGAYNEQFF.

This clonotype was found many times. The rearrangement uses TRBV5-1 and TRBJ2-7; 8 bases line up with TRBD1. The CDR3 covers 15 residues. Per germline, CDR1 SGHRS and CDR2 YFSETQ. Trimming removed 3 bases from V and 3 bases from J; junction bases left unmatched: 8. The CDR3 reads CASSSTGQGNYEQYF. Here the CDR3 DNA reads TGCGCCAGCAGCTCGACAGGACAGGGAAACTACGAGCAGTACTTC. Variable domain in full (rest from reference TRBV5-1 and TRBJ2-7): KAGVTQTPRYLIKTRGQQVTLSCSPISGHRSVSWYQQTPGQGLQFLFEYFSETQRNKGNFPGRFSGRQFSNSRSEMNVSTLELGDSALYLCASSSTGQGNYEQYFGPGTRLTVT.

This clonotype was found many times. The rearrangement joins TRBV30 to TRBJ1-5, with a weak D call TRBD1 (6 bases). The CDR3 has 15 amino acids. Germline V gene lookup returns CDR1 GTSNPN and CDR2 SVGIG (reference sequence). V was shortened by 0 bases and J by 6 bases, with 15 bases between the two germline ends. The CDR3 DNA reads as TGTGCCTGGAGTGTAGGGGGGCTGCAGGGTCAGCCCCAGCATTTT. Translated: CAWSVGGLQGQPQHF.

The chain carries TRBV20-1 and TRBJ2-3; D gene ambiguous. Trimming left V 5 bases short and J 6 bases short, with 18 bases between. CDR1 is DFQATT, CDR2 SNEGSKA, per germline (reference sequence). The CDR3 has 14 residues. As DNA, the CDR3 is TGCAGTGCTGCCCCCCGAGGTCTGGGGGATACGCAGTATTTT. This sequence encodes CSAAPRGLGDTQYF.

About this clonotype itself: The junction differs from germline at one of its ends, possibly a read error. This sequence joins TRBV3-1 and TRBJ2-3; 8 bases fit TRBD2. The CDR3 has 17 amino acids. Per the germline V gene, CDR1 is LGHDT and CDR2 is YNNKEL (reference sequence). The CDR3 is CASSPEPAGELTVTQYF. The CDR3 DNA reads TGTGCCAGCAGCCCCGAGCCAGCGGGGGAGCTCACAGTTACGCAGTATTTT.

This clonotype has just a few counts. The rearrangement links TRBV3-1 to TRBJ2-7; D is tentatively TRBD1 or TRBD2 (5 bases each). Germline CDR1 LGHDT, CDR2 YNNKEL (reference sequence). The CDR3 totals 13 residues. Deletions cut 2 bases from V and 5 bases from J, with 10 bases between. The CDR3 DNA follows: TGTGCCAGCAGCCAACTATCGGGGCACGAGCAGTACTTC. Translated, it gives CASSQLSGHEQYF.

This clonotype was seen many times. This chain joins TRBV4-2 and TRBJ2-2, with 7 bases matching TRBD2. Trimming cost V 0 bases and J 6 bases; bases outside gene matches: 1. The germline V gene has CDR1 LGHNA and CDR2 YNFKEQ. There are 14 residues in the CDR3. CDR3 sequence reads: CASSQEAGAGELFF. CDR3 DNA sequence: TGTGCCAGCAGCCAAGAGGCGGGGGCCGGGGAGCTGTTTTTT.

The rearrangement uses TRBV29-1 and TRBJ2-3; the match to TRBD2 covers 9 bases. CDR1 and CDR2 (germline): SQVTM, ANQGSEA. The V and J ends lost 3 bases and 5 bases, in that order; junction bases with no gene match: 3. This CDR3 has 13 amino acids. CDR3 region: CSVDGLAQDTQYF. CDR3 DNA: TGCAGCGTTGATGGACTAGCGCAAGATACGCAGTATTTT.